These 30 T cell receptor beta chains originate from one sample sequenced in a study of pediatric ulcerative colitis. Produced via immunoSEQ multiplex PCR; TCRdb's table is partial and in-frame only. Here the sample spans about 64,000 clones, about 86% being singletons. Sequenced: blood. All receptors come from a boy between 10 and 17 years old with severe ulcerative colitis.

CDR3 coding DNA: TGTGCCAGCAGTTTTCAGGATAATAACTATGGCTACACCTTC. This codes for CASSFQDNNYGYTF. The chain has TRBV6-5 and TRBJ1-2, with D unresolved. Germline CDR1 reads MNHEY; CDR2 reads SVGAGI. V was pared by 4 bases and J by 1 base, with 10 bases between. The CDR3 has 14 residues.

Comments on this clone: Other DNA variants within this sample encode the same CDR3. The chain combines TRBV5-1 with TRBJ2-3; D remains ambiguous. The germline V and J ends were trimmed by 4 bases and 2 bases, with 2 bases remaining between them. Germline V CDR1 and CDR2: SGHRS, YFSETQ. The CDR3 totals 11 residues. The DNA of the CDR3 is TGCGCCAGCAGCCTCACAGATACGCAGTATTTT. Translation: CASSLTDTQYF.

The chain recombines TRBV5-6 with TRBJ2-1; possibly TRBD2 for D (6 bases). Germline CDR1 SGHDT, CDR2 YYEEEE. This CDR3 is 12 amino acids long. V was cut by 4 bases and J by 13 bases, with 15 bases left in between. CDR3 DNA sequence: TGTGCCAGCAGCATATTAGCGGATCCACAGTTCTTC. Its protein product is CASSILADPQFF.

This rearrangement joins TRBV9 to TRBJ2-1; 12 bases align to TRBD2. CDR1 and CDR2 (germline): SGDLS, YYNGEE. The V and J ends lost 0 bases and 7 bases, in that order; junction bases with no gene match: 5. There are 16 residues in the CDR3. The CDR3 region is CASSVGLAGVENEQFF. The CDR3 nucleotides read TGTGCCAGCAGCGTAGGACTAGCGGGAGTAGAGAATGAGCAGTTCTTC.

The gene calls are TRBV5-4 and TRBJ1-2, with TRBD1 matching over 7 bases. The CDR3 is 17 residues long. In germline, CDR1 is SGHNT, CDR2 YYREEE (reference sequence). V lost 0 bases to trimming and J lost 4 bases; unmatched junction nucleotides: 12. CDR3 bases: TGTGCCAGCAGCTTGGTAGGGACAGTCGACATTACCTATGGCTACACCTTC. Translated, it gives CASSLVGTVDITYGYTF.

This chain joins TRBV28 and TRBJ1-2; weak D call: TRBD1 (5 bases). V was cut by 2 bases and J by 7 bases, with 11 bases left in between. This CDR3 spans 13 amino acids. Germline CDR1 and CDR2: MDHEN and SYDVKM. This chain's CDR3 is CASSLRGWGGYTF. CDR3 DNA: TGTGCCAGCAGTTTACGGGGGTGGGGTGGCTACACCTTC.

The chain recombines TRBV7-9 with TRBJ2-7; 11 bases line up with TRBD1. Germline V lookup: CDR1 SEHNR, CDR2 FQNEAQ (reference sequence). V was pared by 5 bases and J by 3 bases, with 6 bases of the junction left unmatched. This CDR3 has 15 amino acids. The CDR3, as DNA: TGTGCCAGCAGCCGAGGACAGGGGGCGTTCTACGAGCAGTACTTC. Translation: CASSRGQGAFYEQYF.

The J gene is TRBJ2-7, the V gene TRBV18; D uncertain. The V end was cut by 0 bases, the J end by 1 base, with 7 bases between. CDR1 and CDR2 from the germline V gene are KGHSH and LQKENI. This CDR3 is 14 amino acids long. CDR3 nucleotide sequence: TGTGCCAGCTCACCACCGTTCCAATCCTACGAGCAGTACTTC. This gives the protein CASSPPFQSYEQYF.

CDR3 amino acids: CASSPGTSGPYNEQFF. CDR3 DNA: TGTGCCAGCAGCCCCGGGACTAGCGGACCCTACAATGAGCAGTTCTTC. The chain couples TRBV13 to TRBJ2-1; 11 bases fit TRBD2. The junction had 5 bases not matched to a gene; V was cut back by 5 bases and J by 2 bases. Germline CDR1 is PRHDT and CDR2 is FYEKMQ (reference sequence). This CDR3 comprises 16 residues.

V gene TRBV5-4 combines with J gene TRBJ2-7; the match to TRBD1 covers 8 bases. Unmatched junction bases numbered 18, after V lost 3 bases and J lost 4 bases. From germline, CDR1 is SGHNT and CDR2 YYREEE (reference sequence). The CDR3 contains 18 residues. For the CDR3, the DNA is TGTGCCAGCAGCTGGGGGGCCATGGCAGGGGGCGAAGGTTACGAGCAGTACTTC. This gives the protein CASSWGAMAGGEGYEQYF.

This chain uses TRBV6-5 with TRBJ1-1; D remains ambiguous. The CDR3 totals 15 residues. The germline V gene encodes CDR1 MNHEY and CDR2 SVGAGI. The V and J ends lost 1 base and 1 base respectively, with 10 bases between them. The CDR3 loop reads CASSYFRTGNTEAFF. CDR3 bases: TGTGCCAGCAGTTACTTTCGGACCGGGAACACTGAAGCTTTCTTT.

J is TRBJ2-1 and V is TRBV13; D possibly corresponds to TRBD2 (6 bases). The CDR3 loop spans 14 amino acids. Germline CDR1 PRHDT, CDR2 FYEKMQ (reference sequence). Trimming cost V 3 bases and J 9 bases, with 15 bases left between them. CDR3 loop: CASSLPAGSGEQFF. CDR3 coding DNA: TGTGCCAGCAGCTTGCCTGCGGGGTCCGGTGAGCAGTTCTTC.

The CDR3 region has the DNA TGCAGCGTCGACAGGCGTGCCACAGATACGCAGTATTTT. Translated: CSVDRRATDTQYF. V gene TRBV29-1 combines with J gene TRBJ2-3; maybe TRBD1 (6 bases). Trimming stripped 6 bases from V and 2 bases from J, with 12 bases between. Germline assignment: CDR1 SQVTM and CDR2 ANQGSEA. This CDR3 has 13 amino acids.

The rearrangement links TRBV15 to TRBJ2-1; 10 bases line up with TRBD2. This CDR3 is 16 amino acids long. The germline CDR1 and CDR2 sequences are LNHNV and YYDKDF (reference sequence). Trimming removed 0 bases from V and 7 bases from J; junction bases left unmatched: 6. CDR3 residues: CATSRDRASGGNEQFF. CDR3 nucleotides: TGTGCCACCAGCAGAGATCGGGCTAGCGGGGGAAATGAGCAGTTCTTC.

The rearrangement links TRBV7-9 to TRBJ2-5; 13 positions match TRBD2. Looked up from germline, CDR1 is SEHNR and CDR2 is FQNEAQ (reference sequence). CDR3 size: 17 residues. After removal of 3 bases from V and 4 bases from J, the junction contained 8 bases not matched to a gene. The CDR3 region has the DNA TGTGCCAGCAGCTTTACCGGGACTAGCGGGATAAGAGAGACCCAGTACTTC. As protein: CASSFTGTSGIRETQYF.

The chain recombines TRBV27 with TRBJ2-3; weak D call: TRBD1 (6 bases). This CDR3 is built from 16 residues. V was clipped by 1 base and J by 3 bases, with 14 bases between them. The germline V gene encodes CDR1 MNHEY and CDR2 SMNVEV (reference sequence). The CDR3 spells CASSLLGTMGTDTQYF. DNA of the CDR3: TGTGCCAGCAGTTTATTGGGGACAATGGGGACAGATACGCAGTATTTT.

J is TRBJ1-1 and V is TRBV29-1, with no clear D. Trimming removed 0 bases from V and 10 bases from J, with 12 bases in between. CDR1 and CDR2 (germline): SQVTM, ANQGSEA. The CDR3 spans 12 residues. The CDR3: CSVEDQGPGAFF. CDR3 coding DNA: TGCAGCGTTGAAGATCAAGGGCCGGGAGCTTTCTTT.

A note on this clone: Within the sample, other DNA sequences also encode this same CDR3. The V and J genes are TRBV2 and TRBJ2-1, with 8 bases aligning to TRBD2. The CDR3 is 16 amino acids. Germline V gene data show CDR1 as SNHLY and CDR2 as FYNNEI. The J segment lost 0 bases and the V segment lost 3 bases, leaving 4 bases of the junction unmatched. In nucleotides, the CDR3 is TGTGCCAGCAGTGAGCGGGGGACTAGCTCCTACAATGAGCAGTTCTTC. This gives the protein CASSERGTSSYNEQFF.

The chain recombines TRBV4-1 with TRBJ1-1, with D tentatively TRBD1 (5 bases). The CDR3 loop spans 14 amino acids. V gave up 4 bases and J gave up 7 bases, with 16 bases separating them. CDR1 is MGHRA, CDR2 YSYEKL, per germline. CDR3 sequence: CASSPDKGMGEAFF. The CDR3 bases are TGCGCCAGCAGCCCGGACAAAGGGATGGGTGAAGCTTTCTTT.

This sequence joins TRBV7-3 and TRBJ2-7; D may be TRBD2 (5 bases). Trimming stripped 1 base from V and 2 bases from J, with 15 bases between. Germline V lookup: CDR1 SGHTA, CDR2 FQGTGA. This CDR3 has 16 residues. Written as DNA, the CDR3 is TGTGCCAGCAGCTTAAGTAGTGTTCCGGGGACCTACGAGCAGTACTTC. It codes for CASSLSSVPGTYEQYF.

The chain couples TRBV18 to TRBJ2-7; 8 nucleotides agree with TRBD2. This CDR3 is 16 amino acids long. J was trimmed by 4 bases and V by 2 bases; bases with no gene match: 10. Germline CDR1 KGHSH, CDR2 LQKENI. The CDR3 protein is CASSPKSSGSIYEQYF. The CDR3 region has the DNA TGTGCCAGCTCACCAAAATCCAGCGGGAGTATTTACGAGCAGTACTTC. Filled out from reference TRBV18 and TRBJ2-7, the complete variable domain reads NAGVMQNPRHLVRRRGQEARLRCSPMKGHSHVYWYRQLPEEGLKFMVYLQKENIIDESGMPKERFSAEFPKEGPSILRIQQVVRGDSAAYFCASSPKSSGSIYEQYFGPGTRLTVT.

This clone was seen only once. The chain carries TRBV6-5 and TRBJ1-2; 10 bases are a match to TRBD1. Per germline, CDR1 MNHEY and CDR2 SVGAGI. The length of the CDR3 is 15 residues. Unmatched junction bases numbered 13, after V lost 7 bases and J lost 8 bases. The CDR3 region has the DNA TGTGCCAGCATGCTTGGACAGGGGGTAATTGGAGGCTACACCTTC. Amino acids: CASMLGQGVIGGYTF.

The chain uses TRBV15 and TRBJ2-6; a weak D match, TRBD1 (5 bases). The germline CDR1 and CDR2 sequences are LNHNV and YYDKDF (reference sequence). The CDR3 extends over 17 amino acids. Trimming left V 1 base short and J 0 bases short, with 10 bases between. The CDR3 nucleotides are TGTGCCACCAGCAGAGCACACGACAGCTCTGGGGCCAACGTCCTGACTTTC. Residues: CATSRAHDSSGANVLTF.

The chain combines TRBV10-2 with TRBJ2-3; D gene uncertain. The CDR3 is 14 amino acids. The V end lost 3 bases, the J end lost 2 bases, and 9 bases lay between the germline ends. Germline CDR1 and CDR2: WSHSY and SAAADI. CDR3 protein: CASSDTGITDTQYF. The CDR3 bases are TGCGCCAGCAGTGATACGGGCATCACAGATACGCAGTATTTT.

This chain connects TRBV6-1 to TRBJ2-7; 11 bases fit TRBD2. The length of the CDR3 is 12 residues. Germline V gene lookup returns CDR1 MNHNS and CDR2 SASEGT. Trimming took 6 bases from V and 6 from J; bases not matched to a gene: 1. CDR3 coding DNA: TGTGCCAGCAGGGGGACTAGCGGCGAGCAGTACTTC. Its translation: CASRGTSGEQYF.

The chain employs TRBV5-1 and TRBJ2-2, with D hard to call. Trimming stripped 0 bases from V and 6 bases from J, with 9 bases between. The germline V gene has CDR1 SGHRS and CDR2 YFSETQ. The CDR3 loop spans 14 amino acids. The CDR3 region is CASSLVESSGELFF. The CDR3 DNA is TGCGCCAGCAGCTTGGTCGAATCATCCGGGGAGCTGTTTTTT.

The rearrangement joins TRBV6-1 to TRBJ2-1; the D is unclear. The CDR3 totals 12 residues. The germline V gene has CDR1 MNHNS and CDR2 SASEGT. V was clipped by 0 bases and J by 9 bases, with 6 bases between them. CDR3 bases: TGTGCCAGCAGTGAAGCTATGGGTGAGCAGTTCTTC. It translates to CASSEAMGEQFF.

The V call is TRBV29-1, the J call TRBJ1-1, with 7 positions matching TRBD1. The CDR3 totals 12 residues. In germline, CDR1 is SQVTM, CDR2 ANQGSEA. V trimming: 6 bases; J trimming: 2 bases; junction bases outside the gene matches: 3. The CDR3 loop reads CSVTGLNTEAFF. CDR3 DNA sequence: TGCAGCGTGACAGGGCTCAACACTGAAGCTTTCTTT.

The V call is TRBV7-3, the J call TRBJ2-3; D call uncertain. This CDR3 comprises 15 residues. The V and J ends lost 0 bases and 5 bases respectively, with 12 bases between them. Germline V gene sequence: CDR1 SGHTA, CDR2 FQGTGA. The CDR3 loop is CASSLTGYHGDTQYF. CDR3 sequence (DNA): TGTGCCAGCAGCTTAACAGGGTACCATGGAGATACGCAGTATTTT.

V is TRBV7-6 and J is TRBJ2-3; D may be TRBD1 (6 bases). The CDR3 runs to 16 residues. Germline CDR1 is SGHVS and CDR2 is FNYEAQ. Deletions cut 1 base from V and 4 bases from J, with 15 bases between. CDR3 loop: CASSLEDRLTADTQYF. The DNA of the CDR3 is TGTGCCAGCAGCTTAGAAGACAGGTTGACTGCAGATACGCAGTATTTT.